The 7 T cell receptor beta chains listed next were all sequenced from one sample in a study of T cell repertoires in cytomegalovirus infection. TCRdb ran MiXCR on the reads and lists one entry per CDR3 protein. The table has around 280,000 distinct CDR3 sequences, roughly 13% seen once. Input material: PBMCs. Every receptor here comes from a human donor in good health (CMV status not recorded). Some clones in this sample may be carry-over from other donors' samples.

The chain recombines TRBV19 with TRBJ2-2, with 9 nucleotides matching TRBD2. There are 17 residues in the CDR3. V gave up 5 bases and J gave up 6 bases; unmatched junction bases: 13. CDR1 is LNHDA and CDR2 is SQIVND in the germline V gene (reference sequence). The CDR3 DNA sequence: TGTGCCAGTAGTCTGTACAGCGGGAGGACTTCGGCCGGGGAGCTGTTTTTT. It is translated as CASSLYSGRTSAGELFF.

This clonotype was recorded a few times. The chain recombines TRBV20-1 with TRBJ2-4; perhaps TRBD2 as D (5 bases). V was trimmed by 3 bases and J by 1 base, leaving 16 bases between them. Germline V gene lookup returns CDR1 DFQATT and CDR2 SNEGSKA (reference sequence). The CDR3 sequence is 16 residues long. The CDR3 nucleotides read TGCAGTGCTAGCGCTATCCTCGGGGAGGCCAAAAACATTCAGTACTTC. Encoded protein: CSASAILGEAKNIQYF.

This clonotype showed up many times. This chain joins TRBV12-3 or TRBV12-4 and TRBJ1-1; D gene ambiguous. The CDR3 totals 14 residues. V gave up 7 bases and J gave up 1 base, with 13 bases separating them. The CDR3 is CASKLSAANTEAFF. In DNA, the CDR3 is TGTGCCAGCAAGCTTTCGGCAGCGAACACTGAAGCTTTCTTT.

This clonotype was seen a handful of times. The rearrangement uses TRBV2 and TRBJ2-5; 7 bases are a match to TRBD2. There are 14 residues in the CDR3. Germline V lookup: CDR1 SNHLY, CDR2 FYNNEI. The trim removed 7 bases at V and 0 bases at J, leaving 5 bases unmatched. CDR3 loop: CASIGRGNQETQYF. The CDR3 region has the DNA TGTGCCAGCATTGGGCGGGGGAACCAAGAGACCCAGTACTTC.

This clonotype was seen once. The chain uses TRBV10-3 and TRBJ2-1; 7 positions match TRBD1. The germline V gene encodes CDR1 ENHRY and CDR2 SYGVKD. The CDR3 runs to 14 residues. With V trimmed by 2 bases and J by 3 bases, 1 base remained unmatched. The CDR3 sequence is CAISEAGGYNEQFF. Here the CDR3 DNA reads TGTGCCATCAGTGAGGCAGGGGGCTACAATGAGCAGTTCTTC.

This clonotype was seen repeatedly, ten times or more. V usage is TRBV6-1 and J usage is TRBJ2-7; 12 positions match TRBD2. The V gene end was trimmed by 6 bases and the J gene end by 2 bases; junction bases not matched to a gene: 8. The CDR3 runs 16 residues. Germline values: CDR1 MNHNS, CDR2 SASEGT. The CDR3: CASRRTSGIPPYEQYF. The CDR3 DNA reads TGTGCCAGCAGAAGGACTAGCGGGATACCCCCCTACGAGCAGTACTTC.

This clonotype showed up many times. The rearrangement links TRBV7-2 to TRBJ2-3; no clear D gene. Germline V lookup: CDR1 SGHTA, CDR2 FQGNSA. Trimming removed 7 bases from V and 1 base from J, with 15 bases in between. CDR3 length equals 15 residues. CDR3: CASNPPRSGTDTQYF. CDR3 DNA: TGTGCCAGCAACCCCCCTCGGAGTGGCACAGATACGCAGTATTTT.